A selection of T cell receptor beta chains follows, all from one sample in a study of shared clonotypes between healthy human individuals. Using immunoSEQ multiplex PCR, the repertoire was profiled, and TCRdb retains in-frame clones only, with some absent. The sample carries 550,000 to 650,000 clones, about 95% recorded once. The source material was naive CD8+ T cells sorted from blood. The receptors derive from a woman between 25 and 40 years old in good health. The CDR3 runs from the conserved cysteine through the conserved F or W. The order of the fields is clone size, V gene, D gene, J gene, CDR3 protein, CDR3 DNA. D genes are given only for firm matches. Clone size is stated in some rows and not others, as once, few, many or a class when expanded.

-	TRBV2	TRBD2	TRBJ2-3	CASWSGRITDTQYF	TGTGCCAGCTGGAGCGGGAGAATCACAGATACGCAGTATTTT
-	TRBV13	-	TRBJ2-7	CASSLSVSAYEQYF	TGTGCCAGCAGCTTATCGGTTTCTGCCTACGAGCAGTACTTC
once	TRBV2	-	TRBJ2-3	CASSPSASGSTDTQYF	TGTGCCAGCAGCCCCTCGGCCAGCGGTAGCACAGATACGCAGTATTTT
-	TRBV5-6	-	TRBJ1-2	CASSLFPGESNYGYTF	TGTGCCAGCAGCTTGTTCCCAGGGGAGTCTAACTATGGCTACACCTTC
-	TRBV5-1	TRBD2	TRBJ2-1	CASSLIRGSGTISYNEQFF	TGCGCCAGCAGCTTGATTCGAGGTAGCGGGACTATATCCTACAATGAGCAGTTCTTC
-	TRBV6-5	TRBD2	TRBJ2-2	CASSYWGGVGELFF	TGTGCCAGCAGTTACTGGGGAGGGGTCGGGGAGCTGTTTTTT
-	TRBV6-6	-	TRBJ1-2	CASSYQGANYGYTF	TGTGCCAGCAGTTACCAAGGCGCAAACTATGGCTACACCTTC
-	TRBV19	TRBD2	TRBJ2-2	CASSIVGGGTGELFF	TGTGCCAGTAGTATAGTTGGCGGGGGGACCGGGGAGCTGTTTTTT
-	TRBV2	-	TRBJ1-1	CASSASGGAFF	TGTGCCAGCAGTGCTAGTGGGGGGGCTTTCTTT
-	TRBV14	-	TRBJ2-6	CASGPGRHSGANVLTF	TGTGCCAGCGGCCCGGGACGTCACTCTGGGGCCAACGTCCTGACTTTC
-	TRBV9	TRBD2	TRBJ2-1	CASSVEAGGSDEQFF	TGTGCCAGCAGCGTAGAGGCGGGAGGCAGCGATGAGCAGTTCTTC
-	TRBV27	-	TRBJ2-7	CASSSGPSYEQYF	TGTGCCAGCAGTTCAGGACCATCCTACGAGCAGTACTTC
-	TRBV10-2	-	TRBJ1-1	CASSEGVKAFF	TGCGCCAGCAGTGAAGGGGTTAAGGCTTTCTTT
once	TRBV28	TRBD1	TRBJ1-4	CASSSHSGTGWEKLFF	TGTGCCAGCAGTTCTCACTCCGGGACAGGGTGGGAAAAACTGTTTTTT
-	TRBV10-2	-	TRBJ1-5	CASSEGGQPQHF	TGCGCCAGCAGTGAGGGGGGACAGCCCCAGCATTTT
-	TRBV29-1	TRBD2	TRBJ2-2	CSVEDLSGWGGELFF	TGCAGCGTTGAAGATCTTAGCGGGTGGGGCGGGGAGCTGTTTTTT
-	TRBV28	-	TRBJ1-2	CASSFGEDTYGYTF	TGTGCCAGCAGTTTTGGGGAGGATACCTATGGCTACACCTTC
-	TRBV20-1	-	TRBJ1-2	CSAIQEDGYTF	TGCAGTGCAATACAGGAGGATGGCTACACCTTC
-	TRBV7-8	-	TRBJ1-5	CASSSEFWGRGEGNQPQHF	TGTGCCAGCAGCTCAGAGTTTTGGGGACGGGGAGAAGGCAATCAGCCCCAGCATTTT
-	TRBV5-6	-	TRBJ1-2	CASSLESYGYTF	TGTGCCAGCAGCTTGGAGTCCTATGGCTACACCTTC
-	TRBV27	TRBD2	TRBJ2-5	CASSLMGASGAGTQYF	TGTGCCAGCAGTTTAATGGGGGCTAGCGGGGCGGGGACCCAGTACTTC
-	TRBV4-1	-	TRBJ2-2	CASSTRTVLETGELFF	TGCGCCAGCAGCACTAGGACGGTGTTAGAGACCGGGGAGCTGTTTTTT
-	TRBV6-5	-	TRBJ1-5	CASSYSEMGQPQHF	TGTGCCAGCAGTTACTCAGAGATGGGTCAGCCCCAGCATTTT
-	TRBV4-1	-	TRBJ1-2	CASSPTPGNLYGYTF	TGCGCCAGCAGCCCAACTCCAGGGAATCTCTATGGCTACACCTTC
once	TRBV7-6	-	TRBJ2-1	CASSQTGSSYNEQFF	TGTGCCAGCAGCCAAACGGGGAGCTCCTACAATGAGCAGTTCTTC
-	TRBV10-3	-	TRBJ2-1	CAISESFRNANNEQFF	TGTGCCATCAGTGAGTCCTTCCGGAACGCAAACAATGAGCAGTTCTTC
once	TRBV7-8	TRBD1	TRBJ2-7	CASSFHQGVSSYEQYF	TGTGCCAGCAGCTTTCATCAGGGGGTAAGCTCCTACGAGCAGTACTTC
-	TRBV30	-	TRBJ1-4	CAWSLGGFANEKLFF	TGTGCCTGGAGTTTGGGGGGCTTCGCTAATGAAAAACTGTTTTTT
-	TRBV13	TRBD2	TRBJ2-5	CASSYLAGGLQETQYF	TGTGCCAGCAGCTACCTAGCGGGAGGTCTCCAAGAGACCCAGTACTTC
-	TRBV21-1	-	TRBJ2-4	CASSISQGSKNIQYF	TGTGCCAGCAGCATTTCTCAGGGTTCCAAAAACATTCAGTACTTC
-	TRBV7-9	TRBD2	TRBJ2-7	CASSGRLAGYSYEQYF	TGTGCCAGCAGCGGGAGACTAGCGGGTTACTCCTACGAGCAGTACTTC
once	TRBV6-1	-	TRBJ1-1	CASSTTGLATEAFF	TGTGCCAGCAGTACCACAGGGTTGGCCACTGAAGCTTTCTTT
-	TRBV5-4	-	TRBJ1-2	CASSFTENYGYTF	TGTGCCAGCAGCTTCACAGAAAACTATGGCTACACCTTC
-	TRBV7-9	-	TRBJ1-1	CASSLPRGAGNTEAFF	TGTGCCAGCAGCTTACCTCGGGGGGCGGGTAACACTGAAGCTTTCTTT
-	TRBV5-8	-	TRBJ2-7	CASSFFPAASYEQYF	TGTGCCAGCAGCTTTTTCCCGGCTGCGTCCTACGAGCAGTACTTC
-	TRBV5-6	-	TRBJ1-1	CASSFWGLPEAFF	TGTGCCAGCAGCTTCTGGGGGCTGCCCGAAGCTTTCTTT
-	TRBV10-2	-	TRBJ2-1	CASWQGYPYNEQFF	TGCGCCAGCTGGCAGGGATATCCCTACAATGAGCAGTTCTTC
-	TRBV19	TRBD2	TRBJ2-7	CASSMSSGPYEQYF	TGTGCCAGTAGTATGTCTAGCGGGCCCTACGAGCAGTACTTC
-	TRBV18	TRBD2	TRBJ2-3	CASSPPRLAGPGTDTQYF	TGTGCCAGCTCACCACCCCGACTAGCGGGACCCGGCACAGATACGCAGTATTTT
-	TRBV2	TRBD1	TRBJ1-5	CASSALRTGDQPQHF	TGTGCCAGCAGTGCCCTAAGGACAGGGGATCAGCCCCAGCATTTT
-	TRBV4-1	-	TRBJ1-3	CASSQGYRVRSGNTIYF	TGCGCCAGCAGCCAAGGGTACCGTGTCCGCTCTGGAAACACCATATATTTT
-	TRBV7-6	TRBD2	TRBJ2-1	CASSPGGLHEQFF	TGTGCCAGCAGCCCGGGGGGGCTTCATGAGCAGTTCTTC
-	TRBV7-8	-	TRBJ1-2	CASSLFRGGSRDIRTNYGYTF	TGTGCCAGCAGCTTATTTCGGGGAGGGAGCCGGGACATCCGAACTAACTATGGCTACACCTTC
-	TRBV5-6	-	TRBJ2-1	CASSLGGDRSYNEQFF	TGTGCCAGCAGCTTGGGAGGAGACAGATCCTACAATGAGCAGTTCTTC
once	TRBV28	-	TRBJ1-1	CASTLKGYTEAFF	TGTGCCAGCACTTTAAAGGGGTACACTGAAGCTTTCTTT